Listed below are T cell receptor beta chains from one sample, sequenced in a study of monozygotic twins with inflammatory bowel disease. TCRdb re-called the 5' RACE reads and shows each CDR3 protein once, DNA omitted. The sample totals roughly 200,000 distinct CDR3 sequences. Material: blood. These receptors came from a human donor with ulcerative colitis or Crohn's disease, or a healthy co-twin of an affected twin (not recorded which). Each CDR3 is given with its conserved first and last residue.

>TRBJ1-6|TRBV18
CASSARLDSFYNSPLHF
>TRBJ2-2|TRBV18
CASSMERSTGELFF
>TRBJ1-1|TRBV28
CASSFFAGGTEAFF
>TRBJ2-1|TRBV9
CASSVGLVPSGDNEQFF
>TRBJ2-5|TRBV4-3
CASSQVGQGAETQYF
>TRBJ1-2|TRBV6-5
CASTKGGVDGYTF
>TRBJ1-1|TRBV5-1
CASSFGTGPTNTEAFF
>TRBJ1-3|TRBV5-5
CASSLDAGLNGNTIYF
>TRBJ1-2|TRBV7-9
CASSPGQGSRYGYTF
>TRBJ2-3|TRBV5-1
CASSLGGGAEDTQYF
>TRBJ2-1|TRBV7-2
CASSRQGVYEQFF
>TRBJ2-6|TRBV28
CASSPAGTAISGANVLTF
>TRBJ2-2|TRBV2
CASSKGPLNTGELFF
>TRBJ1-5|TRBV3-1
CASSHLGYQPQHF
>TRBJ1-5|TRBV20-1
CSATGTNGWDQPQHF
>TRBJ2-7|TRBV4-2
CASSQGVAGGPHEQYF
>TRBJ1-2|TRBV27
CASSLTGPGGGYTF
>TRBJ2-3|TRBV7-9
CASSPTTDTQYF
>TRBJ1-1|TRBV20-1
CSARPSRTGSEAFF
>TRBJ1-2|TRBV4-3
CASSQEGVGGYTF
>TRBJ2-5|TRBV12-3/TRBV12-4
CASSGTSGLQETQYF
>TRBJ2-4|TRBV7-8
CASSLELGSIQYF
>TRBJ2-1|TRBV5-1
CASSTLGGFNNEQFF
>TRBJ2-5|TRBV7-8
CASSLLAGLGETQYF
>TRBJ1-1|TRBV4-1
CASSPSGLEAFF
>TRBJ2-1|TRBV28
CASSLWNPNEQFF
>TRBJ2-2|TRBV3-1
CASSPRLADYTGELFF
>TRBJ2-7|TRBV7-8
CASSIRQNQPEQYF
>TRBJ2-3|TRBV29-1
CSVQGGAGTDTQYF
>TRBJ2-6|TRBV11-1
CASSGERSWDRFSGANVLTF
>TRBJ2-7|TRBV12-3/TRBV12-4
CASGTSREQYF
>TRBJ2-1|TRBV7-2
CASSLSSSGGYNEQFF
>TRBJ1-1|TRBV29-1
CSVETPTNTEAFF
>TRBJ1-5|TRBV6-1
CASRTGYSNQPQHF
>TRBJ2-7|TRBV7-9
CASSPAGGRAPYEQYF
>TRBJ2-5|TRBV30
CAWRASGEETQYF
>TRBJ1-1|TRBV7-9
CASSLVPTDTEAFF
>TRBJ2-1|TRBV11-1
CASSPYAGTSGRRLYNEQFF
>TRBJ1-4|TRBV28
CASSLNPVGKLFF
>TRBJ1-1|TRBV20-1
CSASDRTNTEAFF
>TRBJ2-7|TRBV4-2
CASSQDGFTSYEQYF